This is a list of T cell receptor beta chains from one sample in a study of cytomegalovirus exposure and HLA in healthy donors. TCRdb keeps only in-frame clones here, not all; method: immunoSEQ multiplex PCR. Here the sample table reports approximately 60,000 clones. Sequencing input: PBMCs. All receptors derive from a man aged 30-40 years in good health and CMV-seropositive. Each CDR3 is given with its conserved first and last residue. The order of the fields is J gene, clone size, V gene, D gene, CDR3 DNA, CDR3 protein. The D gene is left open where the match is weak. Expanded clones get a size class; other rows say once, few or many, or leave the size out.

J gene: TRBJ1-5; clone size: NA; V gene: TRBV7-8; D gene: NA; CDR3 DNA: TGTGCCAGCAGCTTAGGGCCACCTGATCAGCCCCAGCATTTT; CDR3 protein: CASSLGPPDQPQHF
J gene: TRBJ1-2; clone size: NA; V gene: TRBV15; D gene: NA; CDR3 DNA: TGTGCCACCAGCAGAGACAGGGGCCTTGCCTATGGCTACACCTTC; CDR3 protein: CATSRDRGLAYGYTF
J gene: TRBJ2-5; clone size: NA; V gene: TRBV2; D gene: TRBD1; CDR3 DNA: TGTGCCAGCACGAGACAGGGGAACCAAGAGACCCAGTACTTC; CDR3 protein: CASTRQGNQETQYF
J gene: TRBJ2-1; clone size: NA; V gene: TRBV29-1; D gene: TRBD2; CDR3 DNA: TGCAGCGTCCAGGGGGGGACTAGCGGGGGGGTGTTATCCTACAATGAGCAGTTCTTC; CDR3 protein: CSVQGGTSGGVLSYNEQFF
J gene: TRBJ1-1; clone size: NA; V gene: TRBV7-9; D gene: TRBD1; CDR3 DNA: TGTGCCAGCAGCCGGGACAGCAATGAAGCTTTCTTT; CDR3 protein: CASSRDSNEAFF
J gene: TRBJ2-7; clone size: NA; V gene: TRBV29-1; D gene: TRBD2; CDR3 DNA: TGCAGCGTTGAAGGGAGGGAGGGCTCCTACGAGCAGTACTTC; CDR3 protein: CSVEGREGSYEQYF
J gene: TRBJ2-5; clone size: NA; V gene: TRBV6-5; D gene: TRBD2; CDR3 DNA: TGTGCCAGCAGCCTCGGGACTAGCGGGAAGGAGACCCAGTACTTC; CDR3 protein: CASSLGTSGKETQYF
J gene: TRBJ1-4; clone size: medium-sized; V gene: TRBV19; D gene: NA; CDR3 DNA: TGTGCCAGTAATACGGAGGCCCATGAAAAACTGTTTTTT; CDR3 protein: CASNTEAHEKLFF
J gene: TRBJ1-1; clone size: NA; V gene: TRBV14; D gene: TRBD1; CDR3 DNA: TGTGCCAGCAGCCTCCTATCCGGGACAGGGGCCACCATGAACACTGAAGCTTTCTTT; CDR3 protein: CASSLLSGTGATMNTEAFF
J gene: TRBJ1-2; clone size: NA; V gene: TRBV7-9; D gene: TRBD1; CDR3 DNA: TGTGCCAGCAGCTTAGAAGCAGGGGGTAGGAGTGGCTACACCTTC; CDR3 protein: CASSLEAGGRSGYTF
J gene: TRBJ1-5; clone size: NA; V gene: TRBV18; D gene: NA; CDR3 DNA: TGTGCCAGCTCACCAGTTGGTGGGGGGGGTAATCAGCCCCAGCATTTT; CDR3 protein: CASSPVGGGGNQPQHF
J gene: TRBJ2-7; clone size: NA; V gene: TRBV10-1; D gene: TRBD1; CDR3 DNA: TGCGCCAGACTTTCCGGACAGGGGGAATGCGAGCAGTACTTC; CDR3 protein: CARLSGQGECEQYF
J gene: TRBJ2-5; clone size: NA; V gene: TRBV10-3; D gene: TRBD1; CDR3 DNA: TGTGCCATCAGGGACCCACAGGGGACAGAGACCCAGTACTTC; CDR3 protein: CAIRDPQGTETQYF
J gene: TRBJ1-2; clone size: NA; V gene: TRBV6-5; D gene: TRBD1; CDR3 DNA: TGTGCCAGCAGTAGGGACAGGGTAGTTTATGGCTACACCTTC; CDR3 protein: CASSRDRVVYGYTF
J gene: TRBJ2-7; clone size: NA; V gene: TRBV15; D gene: TRBD2; CDR3 DNA: TGTGCCACCAGCAGAGACCCTAGCGGGGCTTTCGAGCAGTACTTC; CDR3 protein: CATSRDPSGAFEQYF
J gene: TRBJ2-7; clone size: NA; V gene: TRBV6-1; D gene: NA; CDR3 DNA: TGTGCCAGCGGGGTGGAGGGGTTGGGCTACGAGCAGTACTTC; CDR3 protein: CASGVEGLGYEQYF
J gene: TRBJ2-2; clone size: NA; V gene: TRBV2; D gene: TRBD2; CDR3 DNA: TGTGCCAGACTAGCGGGAGCCACCGGGGAGCTGTTTTTT; CDR3 protein: CARLAGATGELFF
J gene: TRBJ1-4; clone size: NA; V gene: TRBV6-1; D gene: TRBD1; CDR3 DNA: TGTGCCAGCAGTGAGGGGACAGTTAATGAAAAACTGTTTTTT; CDR3 protein: CASSEGTVNEKLFF
J gene: TRBJ2-5; clone size: NA; V gene: TRBV5-1; D gene: TRBD2; CDR3 DNA: TGCGCCAGCAGAGAGGCGGGAGGCGAGACCCAGTACTTC; CDR3 protein: CASREAGGETQYF
J gene: TRBJ2-3; clone size: NA; V gene: TRBV6-6; D gene: NA; CDR3 DNA: TGTGCCAGCATCTTTAGGGGCCCTACTAGCACAGATACGCAGTATTTT; CDR3 protein: CASIFRGPTSTDTQYF
J gene: TRBJ2-3; clone size: NA; V gene: TRBV18; D gene: NA; CDR3 DNA: TGTGCCAGCTCACGGCCCGTAGGGAGCACAGATAAGCAGTATTTT; CDR3 protein: CASSRPVGSTDKQYF
J gene: TRBJ1-1; clone size: NA; V gene: TRBV5-1; D gene: NA; CDR3 DNA: TGCGCCAGCAGCTTGGGGACAGCGAACACTGAAGCTTTCTTT; CDR3 protein: CASSLGTANTEAFF
J gene: TRBJ2-1; clone size: NA; V gene: TRBV5-1; D gene: NA; CDR3 DNA: TGCGCCAGCAGCTTGGCAGGCAGCTCCTACAATGAGCAGTTCTTC; CDR3 protein: CASSLAGSSYNEQFF
J gene: TRBJ2-7; clone size: NA; V gene: TRBV6-4; D gene: NA; CDR3 DNA: TGTGCCAGGAAGGACACCTTCTACGAGCAGTACTTC; CDR3 protein: CARKDTFYEQYF
J gene: TRBJ1-1; clone size: NA; V gene: TRBV6-5; D gene: TRBD1; CDR3 DNA: TGTGCCAGCAGTGAAGGGGACAGGCAAGAAGCTTTCTTT; CDR3 protein: CASSEGDRQEAFF
J gene: TRBJ1-2; clone size: NA; V gene: TRBV29-1; D gene: TRBD1; CDR3 DNA: TGCAGCGCACCGGGACAGGGGGCTCAGGGCTACACCTTC; CDR3 protein: CSAPGQGAQGYTF
J gene: TRBJ2-1; clone size: NA; V gene: TRBV6-5; D gene: NA; CDR3 DNA: TGTGCCAGCAGACCTAACGACAGGCCCCACAATGAGCAGTTCTTC; CDR3 protein: CASRPNDRPHNEQFF
J gene: TRBJ1-4; clone size: NA; V gene: TRBV5-1; D gene: NA; CDR3 DNA: TGCGCCAGCAGCTTCCCGGACACCCTTGGGAAACTGTTTTTT; CDR3 protein: CASSFPDTLGKLFF
J gene: TRBJ2-7; clone size: NA; V gene: TRBV6-5; D gene: TRBD2; CDR3 DNA: TGTGCCAGCAGTTATTCTAGCGGGGCACTCTACGAGCAGTACTTC; CDR3 protein: CASSYSSGALYEQYF
J gene: TRBJ2-2; clone size: NA; V gene: TRBV5-1; D gene: NA; CDR3 DNA: TGCGCCAGCAGCAGCTCAGGGAACACCGGGGAGCTGTTTTTT; CDR3 protein: CASSSSGNTGELFF
J gene: TRBJ2-7; clone size: NA; V gene: TRBV6-5; D gene: NA; CDR3 DNA: TGTGCCAGCAGCTCGCCATGGGCCCGGCAGTACTTC; CDR3 protein: CASSSPWARQYF
J gene: TRBJ2-1; clone size: NA; V gene: TRBV29-1; D gene: TRBD1; CDR3 DNA: TGCAGCGTTGAGGCTGGGACAGGGGGGAATGAGCAGTTCTTC; CDR3 protein: CSVEAGTGGNEQFF
J gene: TRBJ2-1; clone size: NA; V gene: TRBV7-8; D gene: NA; CDR3 DNA: TGTGCCAGCAGCCCCCCAGCGGGCTCCTACAATGAGCAGTTCTTC; CDR3 protein: CASSPPAGSYNEQFF
J gene: TRBJ2-7; clone size: NA; V gene: TRBV6-5; D gene: NA; CDR3 DNA: TGTGCCAGCAGTTACTCAGTCCCGGGTGCCTACGAACAGTACTTC; CDR3 protein: CASSYSVPGAYEQYF
J gene: TRBJ1-5; clone size: NA; V gene: TRBV19; D gene: TRBD1; CDR3 DNA: TGTGCCAGTAGTAGCCGGGACAGGGTTGGCAGCCCCCAGCATTTT; CDR3 protein: CASSSRDRVGSPQHF
J gene: TRBJ2-7; clone size: NA; V gene: TRBV13; D gene: TRBD2; CDR3 DNA: TGTGCCAGCAGCTCATACCCTGCCGCGGGAGGTGGCTCCTCCTACGAGCAGTACTTC; CDR3 protein: CASSSYPAAGGGSSYEQYF
J gene: TRBJ1-1; clone size: NA; V gene: TRBV2; D gene: TRBD1; CDR3 DNA: TGTGCCAGCAGTGTAAAACACAGGGGTAGGACTGAAGCTTTCTTT; CDR3 protein: CASSVKHRGRTEAFF
J gene: TRBJ1-6; clone size: NA; V gene: TRBV7-3; D gene: NA; CDR3 DNA: TGTGCCAGCAGCCCGGACAGTAATTCACCCCTCCACTTT; CDR3 protein: CASSPDSNSPLHF
J gene: TRBJ2-2; clone size: NA; V gene: TRBV19; D gene: NA; CDR3 DNA: TGTGCCAGTAGTGAATACAGGGCTCGTATGTGGGAGCTGTTTTTT; CDR3 protein: CASSEYRARMWELFF
J gene: TRBJ2-1; clone size: NA; V gene: TRBV30; D gene: NA; CDR3 DNA: TGTGCCTGGAGTTTAAAACAGGGTTCCTACTACAATGAGCAGTTCTTC; CDR3 protein: CAWSLKQGSYYNEQFF
J gene: TRBJ1-1; clone size: NA; V gene: TRBV5-6; D gene: NA; CDR3 DNA: TGTGCCAGCAGCTCGGGGAACACTGAAGCTTTCTTT; CDR3 protein: CASSSGNTEAFF
J gene: TRBJ2-1; clone size: NA; V gene: TRBV29-1; D gene: TRBD2; CDR3 DNA: TGCAGCGTTGCTAGGAGGGCGGGAGGCGATGAGCAGTTCTTC; CDR3 protein: CSVARRAGGDEQFF
J gene: TRBJ1-1; clone size: NA; V gene: TRBV5-1; D gene: TRBD1; CDR3 DNA: TGCGCCAGCAGCCTTAGGGGGGCAGGGGGCCTGGACACTGAAGCTTTCTTT; CDR3 protein: CASSLRGAGGLDTEAFF
J gene: TRBJ2-1; clone size: NA; V gene: TRBV7-2; D gene: NA; CDR3 DNA: TGTGCCAGCAGCTATCGGGCGGCTCAGGGGAATGAGCAGTTCTTC; CDR3 protein: CASSYRAAQGNEQFF
J gene: TRBJ1-1; clone size: NA; V gene: TRBV29-1; D gene: TRBD1; CDR3 DNA: TGCAGCGTAAAGGGTACAGGGGGCACTGAAGCTTTCTTT; CDR3 protein: CSVKGTGGTEAFF
J gene: TRBJ2-3; clone size: NA; V gene: TRBV10-1; D gene: NA; CDR3 DNA: TGCGCCAGCAGTGAGGGTCAGTGGTGGTATTTT; CDR3 protein: CASSEGQWWYF
J gene: TRBJ1-6; clone size: NA; V gene: TRBV18; D gene: NA; CDR3 DNA: TGTGCCAGCTCACCATGGGGGGGGGCAAATTCACCCCTCCACTTT; CDR3 protein: CASSPWGGANSPLHF
J gene: TRBJ2-3; clone size: NA; V gene: TRBV4-1; D gene: TRBD1; CDR3 DNA: TGCGCCAGCAGGAAAGGGACAGGGGGGCACCCAAGCACAGATACGCAGTATTTT; CDR3 protein: CASRKGTGGHPSTDTQYF
J gene: TRBJ1-4; clone size: NA; V gene: TRBV5-1; D gene: NA; CDR3 DNA: TGCGCCAGCGGGAGGGGTGAGAGGGACCTGGAAAAACTGTTTTTT; CDR3 protein: CASGRGERDLEKLFF
J gene: TRBJ1-2; clone size: NA; V gene: TRBV19; D gene: NA; CDR3 DNA: TGTGCCAGTAGTCCGCAGACAGCAGTCTACGGCTATGGCTACACCTTC; CDR3 protein: CASSPQTAVYGYGYTF